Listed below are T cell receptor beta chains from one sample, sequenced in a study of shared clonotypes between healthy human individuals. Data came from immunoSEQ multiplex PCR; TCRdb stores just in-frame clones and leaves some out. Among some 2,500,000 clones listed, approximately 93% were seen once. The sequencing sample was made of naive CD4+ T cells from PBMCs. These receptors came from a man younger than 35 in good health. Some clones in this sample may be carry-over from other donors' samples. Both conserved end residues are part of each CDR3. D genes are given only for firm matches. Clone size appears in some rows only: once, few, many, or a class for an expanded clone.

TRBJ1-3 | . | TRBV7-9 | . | TGTGCCAGCAGCTCGTCGGGGTCCGGGACTGGAAACACCATATATTTT | CASSSSGSGTGNTIYF
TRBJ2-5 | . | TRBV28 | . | TGTGCCAGCAGTTCCCCCTATACTCCTCGGGGTGAAGAGACCCAGTACTTC | CASSSPYTPRGEETQYF
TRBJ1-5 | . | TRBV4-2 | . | TGTGCCAGCAGCCAAGAAGTACTGGGGGATCAGCCCCAGCATTTT | CASSQEVLGDQPQHF
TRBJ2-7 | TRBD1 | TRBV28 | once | TGTGCCAGCAGTTTATTGGACAGGGGCCAGTACTTC | CASSLLDRGQYF
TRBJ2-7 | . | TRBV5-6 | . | TGTGCCAGCAGCCGATATAGCCCGGGGTCTCGGGAGCAGTACTTC | CASSRYSPGSREQYF
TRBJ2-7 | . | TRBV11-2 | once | TGTGCCAGCAGCTTAGTAGCGGAGTACTACGAGCAGTACTTC | CASSLVAEYYEQYF
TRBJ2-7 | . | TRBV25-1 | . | TGTGCCAGCAGTGAACTTGTCGGGGGACGGAGCTACGAGCAGTACTTC | CASSELVGGRSYEQYF
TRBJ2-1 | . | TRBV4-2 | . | TGTGCCAGCAGCCAAGGACGGGAGAGGGATGAGCAGTTCTTC | CASSQGRERDEQFF
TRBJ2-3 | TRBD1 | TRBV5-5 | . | TGTGCCAGCAGCTGGGGACAGATCACCACAGATACGCAGTATTTT | CASSWGQITTDTQYF
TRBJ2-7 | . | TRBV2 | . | TGTGCCAGCAGCCTGACTGGGGCGTACGAGCAGTACTTC | CASSLTGAYEQYF